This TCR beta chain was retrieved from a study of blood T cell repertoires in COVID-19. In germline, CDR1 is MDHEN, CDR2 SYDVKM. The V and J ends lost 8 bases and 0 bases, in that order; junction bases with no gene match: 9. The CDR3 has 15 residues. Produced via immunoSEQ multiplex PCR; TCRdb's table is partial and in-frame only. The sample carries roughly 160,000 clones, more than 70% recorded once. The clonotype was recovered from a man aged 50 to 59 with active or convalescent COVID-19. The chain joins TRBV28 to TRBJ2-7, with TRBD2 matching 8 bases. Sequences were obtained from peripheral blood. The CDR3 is CASRGGAINSYEQYF. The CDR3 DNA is TGTGCCAGCCGGGGGGGAGCTATAAACTCCTACGAGCAGTACTTC.